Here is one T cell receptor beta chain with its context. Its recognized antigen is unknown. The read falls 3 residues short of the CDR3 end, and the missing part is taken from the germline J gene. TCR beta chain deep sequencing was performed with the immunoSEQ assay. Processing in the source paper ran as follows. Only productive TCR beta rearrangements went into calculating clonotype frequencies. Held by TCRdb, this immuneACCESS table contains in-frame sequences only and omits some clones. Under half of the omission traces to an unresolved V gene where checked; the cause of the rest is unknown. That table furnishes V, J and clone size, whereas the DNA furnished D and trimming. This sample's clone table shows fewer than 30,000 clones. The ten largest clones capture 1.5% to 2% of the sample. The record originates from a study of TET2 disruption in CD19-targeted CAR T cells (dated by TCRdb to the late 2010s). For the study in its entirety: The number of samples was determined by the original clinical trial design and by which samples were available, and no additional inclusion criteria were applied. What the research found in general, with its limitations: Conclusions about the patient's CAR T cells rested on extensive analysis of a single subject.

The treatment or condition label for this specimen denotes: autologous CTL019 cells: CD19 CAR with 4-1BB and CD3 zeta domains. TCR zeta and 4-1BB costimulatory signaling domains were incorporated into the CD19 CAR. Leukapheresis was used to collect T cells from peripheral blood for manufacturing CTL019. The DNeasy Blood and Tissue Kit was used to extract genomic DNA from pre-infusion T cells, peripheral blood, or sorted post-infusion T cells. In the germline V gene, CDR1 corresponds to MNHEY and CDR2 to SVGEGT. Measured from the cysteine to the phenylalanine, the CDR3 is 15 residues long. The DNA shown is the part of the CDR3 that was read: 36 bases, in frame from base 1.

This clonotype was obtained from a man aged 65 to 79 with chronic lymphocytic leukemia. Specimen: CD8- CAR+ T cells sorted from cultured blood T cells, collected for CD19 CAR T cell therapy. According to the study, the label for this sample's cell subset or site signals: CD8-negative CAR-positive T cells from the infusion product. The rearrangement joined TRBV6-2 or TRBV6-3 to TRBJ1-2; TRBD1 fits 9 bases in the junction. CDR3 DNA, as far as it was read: TGTGCCAGCATTCGAACCGGGACAGGGATTTACGAC. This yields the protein CASIRTGTGIYD. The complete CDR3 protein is CASIRTGTGIYDYTF.